This T cell receptor (beta chain) was retrieved from a study of T cells in Graves' hyperthyroidism and ophthalmopathy. Trimming took off 1 base at V and 8 bases at J, with 15 bases between the two ends. Per the germline V gene, CDR1 is SGHTA and CDR2 is FQGNSA. The CDR3 has 15 residues. Researchers took RNA transcripts and amplified the TCR beta CDR3 regions from them. TCR CDR3 regions were first amplified by RT-PCR with HTBI primers. A single record per CDR3 protein comes from TCRdb applying MiXCR to the multiplex PCR reads. The sample holds about 640,000 distinct CDR3 sequences; roughly 20% are singletons and the top ten take about 34%.

V is TRBV7-2 and J is TRBJ2-1, with D perhaps TRBD1 or TRBD2 (6 bases each). Sequencing was done on a sample of blood. The receptor's source is a man younger than 40 with Graves' ophthalmopathy. DNA for the CDR3: TGTGCCAGCAGCTTAGGAGCTAGCGCAGGGGATGAGCAGTTCTTC. This translates into CASSLGASAGDEQFF.